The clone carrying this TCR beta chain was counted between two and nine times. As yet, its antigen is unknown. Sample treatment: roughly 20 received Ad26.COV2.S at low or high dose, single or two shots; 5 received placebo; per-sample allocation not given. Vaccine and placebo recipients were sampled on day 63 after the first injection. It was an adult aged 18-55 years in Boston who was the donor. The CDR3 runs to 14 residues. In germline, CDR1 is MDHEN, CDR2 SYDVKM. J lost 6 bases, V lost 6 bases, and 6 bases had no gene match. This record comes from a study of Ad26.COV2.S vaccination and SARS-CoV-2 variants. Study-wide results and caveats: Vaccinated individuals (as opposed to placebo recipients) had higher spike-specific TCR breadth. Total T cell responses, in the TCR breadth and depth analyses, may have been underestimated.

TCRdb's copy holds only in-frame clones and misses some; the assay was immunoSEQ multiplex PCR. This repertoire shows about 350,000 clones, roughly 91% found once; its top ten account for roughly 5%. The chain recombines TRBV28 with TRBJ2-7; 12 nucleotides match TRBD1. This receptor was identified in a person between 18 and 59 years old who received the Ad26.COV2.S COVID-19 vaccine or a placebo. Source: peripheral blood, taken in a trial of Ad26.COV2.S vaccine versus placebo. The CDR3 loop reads CASRSGQGASEQYF. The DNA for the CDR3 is TGTGCCAGCAGATCGGGACAGGGGGCGAGCGAGCAGTACTTC.